This T cell receptor beta chain was obtained from a study of cytomegalovirus exposure and HLA in healthy donors. Points from the study as a whole: Most of the TCR beta V segments (in an earlier analysis) were productive either about 87% or about 30% of the time. Apart from CMV serostatus, no immune exposure information was available.

Regarding this clone: As yet, its antigen is unknown.

With 60 Vbeta and 13 Jbeta primers, the PCR was carried out. Some clones are missing from TCRdb's copy, which holds only in-frame ones; the method was immunoSEQ multiplex PCR. The sample includes approximately 160,000 clones, 82% of them seen just once. V was pared by 1 base and J by 4 bases, with 8 bases between. Germline lookup yields CDR1 SGHKS and CDR2 YYEKEE (reference sequence). The CDR3 consists of 13 residues. The origin of this receptor is a girl aged 2 to 9 in good health and CMV-seropositive. This chain joins TRBV5-5 and TRBJ1-1, with D perhaps TRBD1 (5 bases). What was sequenced was PBMCs. CDR3 residues: CASSLRTFTEAFF. As DNA, the CDR3 is TGTGCCAGCAGCTTGAGGACATTCACTGAAGCTTTCTTT.